Presented here are 32 T cell receptor beta chains from one specimen sequenced in a study of T cells after somatic rescue of genetic block. The protocol was immunoSEQ multiplex PCR, while the TCRdb copy is restricted to in-frame clones and leaves out a portion. Among under 15,000 clones listed, approximately 70% were seen once. Sequences were obtained from peripheral blood mononuclear cells (PBMCs). These receptors all come from a boy aged 5-17 years.

The chain recombines TRBV30 with TRBJ2-2, with 7 positions matching TRBD2. V was clipped by 2 bases and J by 4 bases; unmatched bases: 7. This CDR3 contains 15 residues. Germline V gene sequence: CDR1 GTSNPN, CDR2 SVGIG (reference sequence). DNA of the CDR3: TGTGCCTGGAGTACCGGACTAGTGGGCACCGGGGAGCTGTTTTTT. This codes for CAWSTGLVGTGELFF. Complete variable domain (other parts from reference TRBV30 and TRBJ2-2): SQTIHQWPATLVQPVGSPLSLECTVEGTSNPNLYWYRQAAGRGLQLLFYSVGIGQISSEVPQNLSASRPQDRQFILSSKKLLLSDSGFYLCAWSTGLVGTGELFFGEGSRLTVL.

This clone was counted once. This chain joins TRBV6-5 and TRBJ1-2; no reliable D call. The CDR3 sequence is 13 residues long. The ends were cut back, 7 bases at V and 1 base at J, with 10 bases in the middle. Looked up from germline, CDR1 is MNHEY and CDR2 is SVGAGI. The CDR3, as DNA: TGTGCCAGCACTCCGGGCCTTAACTATGGCTACACCTTC. Translating gives CASTPGLNYGYTF.

The chain couples TRBV11-3 to TRBJ2-1; D tentatively fits TRBD1 or TRBD2 (5 bases each). Trimming left V 0 bases short and J 4 bases short, with 13 bases between. CDR3 size: 16 residues. Germline V CDR1 and CDR2: SGHNT, YENEEA. The CDR3 sequence is CASSLDGTAFYNEQFF. The CDR3 nucleotides are TGTGCCAGCAGCTTAGACGGGACGGCCTTTTACAATGAGCAGTTCTTC.

The rearrangement uses TRBV7-6 and TRBJ2-1, with 9 bases that match TRBD2. The CDR3 runs to 18 residues. In germline, CDR1 is SGHVS, CDR2 FNYEAQ. V lost 1 base and J lost 0; bases outside the gene matches: 7. The CDR3 spells CASSLEAGGISSYNEQFF. Written as DNA, the CDR3 is TGTGCCAGCAGCTTAGAAGCGGGGGGCATTAGCTCCTACAATGAGCAGTTCTTC.

The chain is built from TRBV30 and TRBJ1-5, with TRBD1 matching over 7 bases. V was clipped by 3 bases and J by 5 bases; unmatched bases: 7. Per germline, CDR1 GTSNPN and CDR2 SVGIG (reference sequence). This CDR3 spans 14 amino acids. CDR3 in amino acids: CAWSRQGRYQPQHF. In DNA form, the CDR3 reads TGTGCCTGGAGCAGACAGGGTAGGTATCAGCCCCAGCATTTT. The full variable domain, its missing parts supplied by reference TRBV30 and TRBJ1-5, is SQTIHQWPATLVQPVGSPLSLECTVEGTSNPNLYWYRQAAGRGLQLLFYSVGIGQISSEVPQNLSASRPQDRQFILSSKKLLLSDSGFYLCAWSRQGRYQPQHFGDGTRLSIL.

J is TRBJ2-5 and V is TRBV5-1; 9 bases align to TRBD1. From germline, CDR1 is SGHRS and CDR2 YFSETQ. Trimming removed 4 bases from V and 5 bases from J; junction bases left unmatched: 6. This CDR3 is 14 amino acids long. CDR3 sequence: CASSQRQGGETQYF. CDR3 DNA sequence: TGCGCCAGCAGCCAAAGACAGGGGGGGGAGACCCAGTACTTC.

This clone was counted a few times. The chain is built from TRBV10-3 and TRBJ2-3, with a weak D call TRBD2 (6 bases). With 4 bases removed from V and 0 bases from J, the gap between germline ends came to 11 bases. The CDR3 contains 15 residues. Germline V gene lookup returns CDR1 ENHRY and CDR2 SYGVKD. The CDR3 coding sequence is TGTGCCATCAGTGGGGACTCGCCTAGCACAGATACGCAGTATTTT. It encodes CAISGDSPSTDTQYF.

This chain joins TRBV5-8 and TRBJ2-2; D gene unclear. This CDR3 has 12 amino acids. V was clipped by 4 bases and J by 7 bases, with 8 bases between them. The V gene's germline CDR1 is SGHTS and CDR2 YDEGEE. CDR3 bases: TGTGCCAGCAGCACCCCAGGCGGGGAGCTGTTTTTT. Its protein product is CASSTPGGELFF.

This clone is labeled as medium-sized (0.01 to 0.1%). The chain combines TRBV28 with TRBJ1-5; maybe TRBD1 (5 bases). The CDR3 consists of 15 residues. V gave up 3 bases and J gave up 7 bases, with 16 bases separating them. The germline CDR1 and CDR2 sequences are MDHEN and SYDVKM. CDR3 protein: CASSLEIWGGQPQHF. The DNA for the CDR3 is TGTGCCAGCAGTTTGGAAATCTGGGGGGGGCAGCCCCAGCATTTT.

CDR3 nucleotide sequence: TGCGCCAGCAGCCCCGGGACAGGGGGCCCCTTGAACACCGGGGAGCTGTTTTTT. Its translation is CASSPGTGGPLNTGELFF. The chain carries TRBV5-1 and TRBJ2-2, with 12 bases fitting TRBD1. Germline-derived CDR1 and CDR2 are SGHRS and YFSETQ. Unmatched junction bases numbered 8, after V lost 4 bases and J lost 1 base. This CDR3 comprises 18 residues.

The chain combines TRBV6-5 with TRBJ1-4; D not resolved. The germline CDR1 and CDR2 sequences are MNHEY and SVGAGI. V lost 2 bases, J lost 0 bases, and 4 bases lay in between. The CDR3 consists of 14 residues. CDR3 protein: CASSYRATNEKLFF. The DNA of the CDR3 is TGTGCCAGCAGTTACAGGGCAACTAATGAAAAACTGTTTTTT.

A single count supports this clone. This chain links TRBV9 with TRBJ1-4; a weak D match, TRBD1 (5 bases). The CDR3 spans 15 residues. V was shortened by 4 bases and J by 8 bases, with 18 bases between the two germline ends. CDR1 SGDLS and CDR2 YYNGEE come from the germline V gene. The CDR3 nucleotides are TGTGCCAGCAGCCCTTGGGACGGACAAGGCGAAAAACTGTTTTTT. Residues: CASSPWDGQGEKLFF.

The rearrangement links TRBV7-3 to TRBJ2-1; the D gene could be TRBD1 or TRBD2 (5 bases each). The germline V and J ends were trimmed by 5 bases and 6 bases, with 20 bases remaining between them. CDR1 and CDR2 (germline): SGHTA, FQGTGA. The CDR3 totals 16 residues. This CDR3 reads CASSISGTLPTNEQFF. The CDR3 coding sequence is TGTGCCAGCAGCATATCCGGGACCCTCCCCACCAATGAGCAGTTCTTC. Together with reference TRBV7-3 and TRBJ2-1, the CDR3 gives the full variable domain: GAGVSQTPSNKVTEKGKYVELRCDPISGHTALYWYRQSLGQGPEFLIYFQGTGAADDSGLPNDRFFAVRPEGSVSTLKIQRTERGDSAVYLCASSISGTLPTNEQFFGPGTRLTVL.

V usage is TRBV5-1 and J usage is TRBJ2-2; D gene ambiguous. V was clipped by 4 bases and J by 4 bases, with 17 bases between them. CDR3 length: 16 residues. Looked up from germline, CDR1 is SGHRS and CDR2 is YFSETQ. CDR3 in amino acids: CASSPRLVSVTGELFF. CDR3 nucleotides: TGCGCCAGCAGCCCCCGTCTAGTTTCCGTCACCGGGGAGCTGTTTTTT.

V is TRBV10-3 and J is TRBJ1-6, with a weak D call TRBD1 (5 bases). The CDR3 consists of 15 residues. Germline V CDR1 and CDR2: ENHRY, SYGVKD. V lost 3 bases, J lost 7 bases, and 13 bases lay in between. This chain's CDR3 is CAISEIPGPNSPLHF. Written as DNA, the CDR3 is TGTGCCATCAGTGAAATCCCAGGGCCCAATTCACCCCTCCACTTT.

This clone has only a few counts. V and J are TRBV10-2 and TRBJ1-2; 7 bases match TRBD1. The V and J ends lost 0 bases and 8 bases, in that order; junction bases with no gene match: 6. Germline-derived CDR1 and CDR2 are WSHSY and SAAADI. The CDR3 runs to 14 residues. The CDR3 sequence is CASSESRRGHGYTF. The CDR3 region has the DNA TGCGCCAGCAGTGAGTCGAGAAGGGGGCACGGCTACACCTTC.

The V gene is TRBV27, the J gene TRBJ1-2; D may be TRBD1 (6 bases). With 2 bases removed from V and 2 bases from J, the gap between germline ends came to 9 bases. The CDR3 is 14 amino acids. Germline values: CDR1 MNHEY, CDR2 SMNVEV (reference sequence). Here the CDR3 reads CASSLNTGNYGYTF. CDR3 nucleotides: TGTGCCAGCAGTTTAAACACAGGGAACTATGGCTACACCTTC.

The V call is TRBV7-2, the J call TRBJ2-5, with D perhaps TRBD1 (5 bases). Trimming removed 2 bases at V and 7 bases at J, with 8 bases between. The CDR3 runs to 12 residues. Germline loops: CDR1 SGHTA, CDR2 FQGNSA. Here the CDR3 DNA reads TGTGCCAGCAGCTTACTTAGGGGGACCCAGTACTTC. This gives the protein CASSLLRGTQYF.

This chain joins TRBV5-4 and TRBJ2-1; the match to TRBD2 covers 8 bases. Germline V gene data show CDR1 as SGHNT and CDR2 as YYREEE (reference sequence). The V segment lost 1 base and the J segment 7 bases; nucleotides outside the gene matches: 4. The CDR3 sequence is 14 residues long. The CDR3 DNA reads as TGTGCCAGCAGCTTGATCCTAGCGGGTAATGAGCAGTTCTTC. Translated: CASSLILAGNEQFF.

The chain couples TRBV13 to TRBJ1-6; possible D gene TRBD1, 5 bases. Trimming left V 3 bases short and J 6 bases short, with 9 bases between. This CDR3 is 14 amino acids long. Germline lookup yields CDR1 PRHDT and CDR2 FYEKMQ (reference sequence). CDR3: CASSFGQGNSPLHF. The CDR3 region has the DNA TGTGCCAGCAGCTTTGGGCAGGGTAATTCACCCCTCCACTTT.

The chain has TRBV19 and TRBJ1-2; D is unclear. CDR3 length: 18 residues. Germline CDR1 and CDR2: LNHDA and SQIVND (reference sequence). Between the trimmed V and J ends, which lost 2 bases and 5 bases, there was a span of 24 bases. The DNA of the CDR3 is TGTGCCAGTAGTATATTGGTATCTCCTCTGGAGTTTTATTATGGCTACACCTTC. Amino acid sequence: CASSILVSPLEFYYGYTF.

This clone was counted between two and nine times. This chain joins TRBV5-1 and TRBJ2-3; perhaps TRBD2 as D (5 bases). Trimming removed 7 bases from V and 3 bases from J, with 12 bases in between. The CDR3 spans 13 residues. Germline CDR1 is SGHRS and CDR2 is YFSETQ. The CDR3 nucleotides are TGCGCCAGCCAACTCCCGGGGACAGATACGCAGTATTTT. This encodes CASQLPGTDTQYF.

The chain combines TRBV18 with TRBJ1-5, with 7 bases matching TRBD1. From germline, CDR1 is KGHSH and CDR2 LQKENI. J gave up 0 bases and V 3 bases, and 2 bases lay outside the gene matches. CDR3 length: 15 residues. Here the CDR3 reads CASSPTGDSNQPQHF. The CDR3 DNA follows: TGTGCCAGCTCACCCACAGGGGATAGCAATCAGCCCCAGCATTTT.

This clone was seen only a few times. The rearrangement joins TRBV19 to TRBJ1-5; D is possibly TRBD1 (6 bases). The CDR3 covers 12 residues. With 6 bases removed from V and 5 bases from J, the gap between germline ends came to 8 bases. Germline loops: CDR1 LNHDA, CDR2 SQIVND (reference sequence). The CDR3 DNA sequence: TGTGCCAGTAGACAGGGCGATCAGCCCCAGCATTTT. Protein product: CASRQGDQPQHF.

The gene calls are TRBV11-2 and TRBJ2-7; D gene ambiguous. CDR1 is SGHAT and CDR2 is FQNNGV in the germline V gene. The V gene lost 3 bases and the J gene lost 0 bases, with 9 bases spanning the gap. CDR3 size: 14 residues. CDR3 sequence (DNA): TGTGCCAGCAGCTTCTGGGCCAACTCCTACGAGCAGTACTTC. Residues: CASSFWANSYEQYF.

The genes are TRBV2 and TRBJ2-3; 7 bases map to TRBD2. This CDR3 has 13 residues. Germline values: CDR1 SNHLY, CDR2 FYNNEI. The ends lost 4 bases at V and 13 bases at J; junction bases unmatched: 11. CDR3 coding DNA: TGTGCCAGCAGTGTTAGCGCGACTAGCCCGAAGTATTTT. The encoded protein is CASSVSATSPKYF.

The rearrangement uses TRBV5-1 and TRBJ2-2; 8 positions agree with TRBD2. This CDR3 is 16 amino acids long. Germline CDR1 is SGHRS and CDR2 is YFSETQ. With V trimmed by 4 bases and J by 1 base, 6 bases remained unmatched. CDR3 coding DNA: TGCGCCAGCAGCCCCCGGACTAGCCTGAACACCGGGGAGCTGTTTTTT. Amino acid sequence: CASSPRTSLNTGELFF. The whole variable domain, remainder taken from reference TRBV5-1 and TRBJ2-2, is KAGVTQTPRYLIKTRGQQVTLSCSPISGHRSVSWYQQTPGQGLQFLFEYFSETQRNKGNFPGRFSGRQFSNSRSEMNVSTLELGDSALYLCASSPRTSLNTGELFFGEGSRLTVL.

This rearrangement joins TRBV5-5 to TRBJ2-5; TRBD2 agrees at 8 bases. There are 16 residues in the CDR3. Germline CDR1 and CDR2: SGHKS and YYEKEE (reference sequence). V was clipped by 4 bases and J by 2 bases; unmatched bases: 10. Written as DNA, the CDR3 is TGTGCCAGCAGCCCGGGTGCGGGGGGCCATCAAGAGACCCAGTACTTC. Encoded protein: CASSPGAGGHQETQYF. Variable domain in full (rest from reference TRBV5-5 and TRBJ2-5): DAGVTQSPTHLIKTRGQQVTLRCSPISGHKSVSWYQQVLGQGPQFIFQYYEKEERGRGNFPDRFSARQFPNYSSELNVNALLLGDSALYLCASSPGAGGHQETQYFGPGTRLLVL.

The table lists this clone with a count of one. Written as DNA, the CDR3 is TGTGCCAGCAGCCACTATCCGGGACAGGGAACCCAACTCTATGGCTACACCTTC. As protein: CASSHYPGQGTQLYGYTF. The chain uses TRBV2 and TRBJ1-2; 9 nucleotides align to TRBD1. Germline CDR1 reads SNHLY; CDR2 reads FYNNEI. CDR3 length equals 18 residues. V dropped 6 bases and J dropped 4; count of bases not matched to a gene: 18. Looking up the rest from reference TRBV2 and TRBJ1-2 gives the full variable domain: EPEVTQTPSHQVTQMGQEVILRCVPISNHLYFYWYRQILGQKVEFLVSFYNNEISEKSEIFDDQFSVERPDGSNFTLKIRSTKLEDSAMYFCASSHYPGQGTQLYGYTFGSGTRLTVV.

The V gene is TRBV19, the J gene TRBJ1-2; D is possibly TRBD1 (5 bases). Germline V CDR1 and CDR2: LNHDA, SQIVND (reference sequence). This CDR3 comprises 13 residues. Trimming pared 4 bases from V and 4 bases from J, leaving 10 bases between. CDR3: CASSTVRAYGYTF. The CDR3 nucleotides read TGTGCCAGTAGTACAGTCAGGGCCTATGGCTACACCTTC.

The chain combines TRBV14 with TRBJ2-7, with D perhaps matching TRBD2 (5 bases). Per the germline V gene, CDR1 is SGHDN and CDR2 is FVKESK. This CDR3 comprises 13 residues. The ends were cut back, 0 bases at V and 9 bases at J, with 12 bases in the middle. The CDR3 sequence: CASSQDFTTTQYF. DNA for the CDR3: TGTGCCAGCAGCCAAGATTTCACGACTACGCAGTACTTC.

This chain links TRBV7-8 with TRBJ1-6, with D possibly TRBD1 on 6 matching bases. Germline-derived CDR1 and CDR2 are SGHVS and FQNEAQ. The CDR3 is made up of 16 amino acids. V was clipped by 6 bases and J by 10 bases, with 22 bases between them. The CDR3 DNA follows: TGTGCCAGCAGACAACTGACTACAGGGACTATATCACCCCTCCACTTT. It codes for CASRQLTTGTISPLHF.